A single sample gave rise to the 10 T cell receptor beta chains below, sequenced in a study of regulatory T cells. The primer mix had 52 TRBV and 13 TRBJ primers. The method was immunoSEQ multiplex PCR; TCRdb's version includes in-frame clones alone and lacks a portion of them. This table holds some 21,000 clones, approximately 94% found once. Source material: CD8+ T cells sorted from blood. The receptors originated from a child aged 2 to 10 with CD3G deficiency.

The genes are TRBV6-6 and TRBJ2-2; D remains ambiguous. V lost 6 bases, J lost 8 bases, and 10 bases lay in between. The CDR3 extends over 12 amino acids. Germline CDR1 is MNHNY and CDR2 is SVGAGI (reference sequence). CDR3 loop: CASSPQVGELFF. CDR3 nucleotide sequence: TGTGCCAGCAGCCCCCAGGTTGGGGAGCTGTTTTTT.

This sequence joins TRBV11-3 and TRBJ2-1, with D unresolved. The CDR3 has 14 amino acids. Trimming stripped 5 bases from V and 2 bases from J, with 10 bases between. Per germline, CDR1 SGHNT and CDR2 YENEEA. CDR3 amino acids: CASSRRGAYNEQFF. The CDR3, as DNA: TGTGCCAGCAGCCGCCGTGGGGCCTACAATGAGCAGTTCTTC.

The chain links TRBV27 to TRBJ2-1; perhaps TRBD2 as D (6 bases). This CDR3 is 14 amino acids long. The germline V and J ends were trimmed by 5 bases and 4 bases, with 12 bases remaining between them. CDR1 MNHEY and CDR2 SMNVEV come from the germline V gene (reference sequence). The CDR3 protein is CASSMGGPYNEQFF. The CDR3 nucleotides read TGTGCCAGCAGTATGGGAGGCCCTTACAATGAGCAGTTCTTC.

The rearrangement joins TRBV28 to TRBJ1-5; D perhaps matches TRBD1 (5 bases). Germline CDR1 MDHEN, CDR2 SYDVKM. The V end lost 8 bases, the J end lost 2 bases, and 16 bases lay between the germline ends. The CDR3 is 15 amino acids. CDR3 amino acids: CASSIAGDGNQPQHF. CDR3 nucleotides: TGTGCCAGCTCTATAGCGGGGGATGGCAATCAGCCCCAGCATTTT.

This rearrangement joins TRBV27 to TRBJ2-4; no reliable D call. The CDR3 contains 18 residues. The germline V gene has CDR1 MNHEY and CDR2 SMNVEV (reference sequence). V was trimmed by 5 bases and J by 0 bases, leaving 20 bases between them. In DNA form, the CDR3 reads TGTGCCAGCAGTATAATCAATTTCGGACGGCTAGCCAAAAACATTCAGTACTTC. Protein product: CASSIINFGRLAKNIQYF.

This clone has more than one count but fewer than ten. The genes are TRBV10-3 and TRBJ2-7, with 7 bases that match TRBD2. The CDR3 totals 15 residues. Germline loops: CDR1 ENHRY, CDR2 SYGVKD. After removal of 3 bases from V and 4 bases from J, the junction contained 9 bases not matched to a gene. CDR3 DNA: TGTGCCATCAGTGATAACCGGGACTACCCGTACGAGCAGTACTTC. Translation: CAISDNRDYPYEQYF.

In DNA form, the CDR3 reads TGTGCCAGCAGTTTCCGGGGGAGGGCGGCAGATACGCAGTATTTT. It codes for CASSFRGRAADTQYF. V and J are TRBV27 and TRBJ2-3; 7 nucleotides match TRBD2. The CDR3 contains 15 residues. V shed 3 bases and J 4 bases; nucleotides not matched to a gene: 7. Germline loops: CDR1 MNHEY, CDR2 SMNVEV (reference sequence).

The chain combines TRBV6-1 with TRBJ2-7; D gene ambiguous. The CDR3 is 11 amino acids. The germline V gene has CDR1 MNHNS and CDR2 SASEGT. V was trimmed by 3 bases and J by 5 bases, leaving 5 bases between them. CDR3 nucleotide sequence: TGTGCCAGCAGTGACTACCACGAGCAGTACTTC. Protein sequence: CASSDYHEQYF.

The CDR3 DNA reads TGTGCCAGCAGTGCTTATACTAGCGATTCCTACAATGAGCAGTTCTTC. Protein sequence: CASSAYTSDSYNEQFF. V gene TRBV7-8 combines with J gene TRBJ2-1, with TRBD2 matching over 7 bases. V lost 6 bases to trimming and J lost 1 base; unmatched junction nucleotides: 9. This CDR3 has 16 amino acids. From germline, CDR1 is SGHVS and CDR2 FQNEAQ.

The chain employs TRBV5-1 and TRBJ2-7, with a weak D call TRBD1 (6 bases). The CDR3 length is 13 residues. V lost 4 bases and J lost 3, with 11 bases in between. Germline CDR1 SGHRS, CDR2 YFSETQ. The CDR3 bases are TGCGCCAGCAGCCAGGGGCCCAACTACGAGCAGTACTTC. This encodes CASSQGPNYEQYF.